The 16 T cell receptor beta chains below all came from one sample that was sequenced in a study of blood T cell repertoires in COVID-19. Method: immunoSEQ multiplex PCR; TCRdb's copy keeps in-frame clones and lacks some. The data contain 40,000 to 45,000 clones, around nine tenths of them singletons. The sequencing input was peripheral blood. These receptors all stem from a human donor in a cohort sampled during active COVID-19.

This clone came up once. The J gene is TRBJ2-5, the V gene TRBV30; no clear D. Trimming shortened V by 0 bases and J by 5 bases, and 10 bases separated the two germline ends. This CDR3 is 13 amino acids long. The V gene's germline CDR1 is GTSNPN and CDR2 SVGIG (reference sequence). The CDR3 sequence: CAWSVGALETQYF. The CDR3 bases are TGTGCCTGGAGTGTTGGAGCTCTGGAGACCCAGTACTTC. The full variable domain, rest sourced from reference TRBV30 and TRBJ2-5, is SQTIHQWPATLVQPVGSPLSLECTVEGTSNPNLYWYRQAAGRGLQLLFYSVGIGQISSEVPQNLSASRPQDRQFILSSKKLLLSDSGFYLCAWSVGALETQYFGPGTRLLVL.

The CDR3 DNA follows: TGTGCCAGCAGTTTAAGTCCAGGGATCCTTAATGAAAAACTGTTTTTT. This codes for CASSLSPGILNEKLFF. The V gene is TRBV7-9, the J gene TRBJ1-4, with D perhaps TRBD1 (5 bases). In germline, CDR1 is SEHNR, CDR2 FQNEAQ (reference sequence). V dropped 6 bases and J dropped 4 bases, with 18 bases sitting between them. This CDR3 region has 16 residues.

CDR3 nucleotide sequence: TGTGCCACCAGCAGAGATCAGGGGCCCACAGATACGCAGTATTTT. Its translation is CATSRDQGPTDTQYF. This chain connects TRBV15 to TRBJ2-3; D may be TRBD1 (6 bases). V was cut by 0 bases and J by 2 bases, with 9 bases left in between. CDR1 and CDR2 (germline): LNHNV, YYDKDF (reference sequence). The CDR3 length is 15 residues.

The chain carries TRBV4-1 and TRBJ1-1; D perhaps matches TRBD1 (5 bases). The CDR3 is 16 residues long. CDR1 and CDR2 from the germline V gene are MGHRA and YSYEKL. The germline V and J ends were trimmed by 2 bases and 3 bases, with 16 bases remaining between them. Here the CDR3 reads CASSQRGSQIYTEAFF. In DNA, the CDR3 is TGCGCCAGCAGCCAACGGGGGAGCCAGATTTACACTGAAGCTTTCTTT.

This clone was counted only a few times. The chain uses TRBV6-5 and TRBJ1-1; maybe TRBD1 (5 bases). This CDR3 contains 16 residues. V was trimmed by 0 bases and J by 0 bases, leaving 11 bases between them. Looked up from germline, CDR1 is MNHEY and CDR2 is SVGAGI. CDR3 sequence (DNA): TGTGCCAGCAGTTACTCGTCAGGGCAGGTGAACACTGAAGCTTTCTTT. Protein product: CASSYSSGQVNTEAFF.

The chain recombines TRBV11-3 with TRBJ2-3, with TRBD1 as a possible D gene (5 bases). The CDR3 is 12 residues long. Deletions cut 5 bases from V and 7 bases from J, with 10 bases between. In germline, CDR1 is SGHNT, CDR2 YENEEA. The CDR3 coding sequence is TGTGCCAGCAGCAAGGACATGAATACGCAGTATTTT. This codes for CASSKDMNTQYF.

The V call is TRBV3-1 (or the pseudogene TRBV3-2), the J call TRBJ2-2; TRBD2 might be the D (5 bases). Germline lookup yields CDR1 LGHDT and CDR2 YNNKEL (reference sequence). The CDR3 runs 15 residues. Trimming took off 4 bases at V and 7 bases at J, with 16 bases between the two ends. The CDR3 here is CASSRLLDTVGELFF. DNA of the CDR3: TGTGCCAGCAGCCGTTTACTAGATACCGTCGGGGAGCTGTTTTTT.

The chain employs TRBV6-5 and TRBJ2-7, with D possibly matching TRBD2 (6 bases). The CDR3 spans 15 residues. Trimming pared 7 bases from V and 6 bases from J, leaving 22 bases between. The germline V gene encodes CDR1 MNHEY and CDR2 SVGAGI. The CDR3 nucleotides read TGTGCCAGCAATAAAGGGTCAGGGACTCCAGGCGAGCAGTACTTC. It encodes CASNKGSGTPGEQYF.

The chain has TRBV29-1 and TRBJ2-7; TRBD1 matches 7 bases. This CDR3 region has 12 residues. V dropped 7 bases and J dropped 3; count of bases not matched to a gene: 6. CDR1 and CDR2 (germline): SQVTM, ANQGSEA. The CDR3 here is CSAGQVNYEQYF. CDR3 bases: TGCAGCGCCGGACAGGTGAACTACGAGCAGTACTTC.

The chain recombines TRBV2 with TRBJ2-4; D may be TRBD1 (5 bases). CDR3 length equals 16 residues. Per germline, CDR1 SNHLY and CDR2 FYNNEI. V dropped 3 bases and J dropped 3 bases, with 15 bases sitting between them. CDR3 bases: TGTGCCAGCAGTGATCTTAGTAGTCAGGGCAAAAACATTCAGTACTTC. It encodes CASSDLSSQGKNIQYF.

This clone appeared a few times. The V call is TRBV7-2, the J call TRBJ1-1, with 9 bases lining up with TRBD1. The CDR3 has 17 residues. Germline assignment: CDR1 SGHTA and CDR2 FQGNSA. The ends lost 0 bases at V and 0 bases at J; junction bases unmatched: 5. The CDR3 DNA sequence: TGTGCCAGCAGCTTAGCCATGGGACAGGGTTTGAACACTGAAGCTTTCTTT. Protein product: CASSLAMGQGLNTEAFF.

V gene TRBV9 combines with J gene TRBJ2-1; tentative D call: TRBD1 (7 bases). There are 15 residues in the CDR3. The germline gives CDR1 SGDLS, CDR2 YYNGEE. V lost 0 bases and J lost 2, with 9 bases in between. The CDR3 here is CASSVGRGPYNEQFF. The CDR3 DNA reads TGTGCCAGCAGCGTAGGGAGGGGGCCCTACAATGAGCAGTTCTTC.

The chain employs TRBV2 and TRBJ2-1; the match to TRBD1 covers 9 bases. CDR1 SNHLY and CDR2 FYNNEI come from the germline V gene. The CDR3 length is 16 residues. V was clipped by 7 bases and J by 6 bases; unmatched bases: 13. The DNA for the CDR3 is TGTGCCAGCACCGACCCTGAGGGACAGGGTCCCAATGAGCAGTTCTTC. This codes for CASTDPEGQGPNEQFF.

J is TRBJ2-7 and V is TRBV20-1; possibly TRBD1 for D (6 bases). This CDR3 has 14 residues. V lost 3 bases, J lost 2 bases, and 14 bases lay in between. CDR1 and CDR2 from the germline V gene are DFQATT and SNEGSKA (reference sequence). CDR3 protein: CSASDPGQPYEQYF. For the CDR3, the DNA is TGCAGTGCTAGTGACCCCGGACAGCCCTACGAGCAGTACTTC.

The J gene is TRBJ1-1, the V gene TRBV7-2; D gene uncertain. The length of the CDR3 is 14 residues. Germline CDR1 reads SGHTA; CDR2 reads FQGNSA. The V end lost 3 bases, the J end lost 4 bases, and 12 bases lay between the germline ends. The CDR3, as DNA: TGTGCCAGCAGCTTTCGAAAAACTGGCACTGAAGCTTTCTTT. Its protein is CASSFRKTGTEAFF.

V is TRBV18 and J is TRBJ1-2; 7 nucleotides agree with TRBD1. There are 15 residues in the CDR3. The germline V gene has CDR1 KGHSH and CDR2 LQKENI. The V segment lost 6 bases and the J segment 0 bases; nucleotides outside the gene matches: 7. The CDR3 nucleotides read TGTGCCAGCTCGTCCCGGGACAGCCCTAACTATGGCTACACCTTC. It codes for CASSSRDSPNYGYTF.